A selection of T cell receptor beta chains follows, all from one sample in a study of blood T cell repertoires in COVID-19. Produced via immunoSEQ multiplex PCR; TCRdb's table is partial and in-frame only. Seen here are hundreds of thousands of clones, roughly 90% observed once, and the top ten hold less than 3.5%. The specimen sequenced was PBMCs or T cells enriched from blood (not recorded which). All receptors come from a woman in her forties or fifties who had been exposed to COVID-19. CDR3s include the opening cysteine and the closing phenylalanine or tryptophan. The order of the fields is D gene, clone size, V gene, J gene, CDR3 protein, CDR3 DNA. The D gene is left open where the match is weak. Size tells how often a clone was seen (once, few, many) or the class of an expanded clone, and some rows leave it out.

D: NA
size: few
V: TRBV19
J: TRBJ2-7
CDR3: CASTLGAVGSYEQYF
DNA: TGTGCCAGCACCCTAGGGGCAGTCGGATCCTACGAGCAGTACTTC

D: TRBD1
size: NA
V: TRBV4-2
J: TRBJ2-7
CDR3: CASSQQTGGSLRYEQYF
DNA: TGTGCCAGCAGCCAGCAAACAGGGGGTAGTCTCCGCTACGAGCAGTACTTC

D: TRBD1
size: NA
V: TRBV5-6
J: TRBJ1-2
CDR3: CASSHGTGRYGYTF
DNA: TGTGCCAGCAGCCACGGGACAGGTCGCTATGGCTACACCTTC

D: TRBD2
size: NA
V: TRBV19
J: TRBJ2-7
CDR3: CASSIALAGPGEQYF
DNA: TGTGCCAGTAGTATAGCCCTAGCGGGCCCAGGCGAGCAGTACTTC

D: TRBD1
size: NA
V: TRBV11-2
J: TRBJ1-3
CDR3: CASSLWTGGGNTIYF
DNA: TGTGCCAGCAGCTTATGGACAGGGGGAGGAAACACCATATATTTT

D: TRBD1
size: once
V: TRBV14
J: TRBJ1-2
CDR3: CASSQGGTGDIYGYTF
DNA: TGTGCCAGCAGCCAAGGAGGGACAGGAGACATCTATGGCTACACCTTC

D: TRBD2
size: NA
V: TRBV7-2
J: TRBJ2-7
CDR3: CASSLGLAGGGSYEQYF
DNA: TGTGCCAGCAGCTTAGGCCTAGCGGGGGGCGGCTCCTACGAGCAGTACTTC

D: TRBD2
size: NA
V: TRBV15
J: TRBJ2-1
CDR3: CATSLNLAGGQGWQFF
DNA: TGTGCCACCAGCCTAAATCTAGCGGGGGGGCAGGGATGGCAGTTCTTC

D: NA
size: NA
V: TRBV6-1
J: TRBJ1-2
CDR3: CASSDPSTGDYGYTF
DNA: TGTGCCAGCAGTGATCCGTCGACAGGAGACTATGGCTACACCTTC

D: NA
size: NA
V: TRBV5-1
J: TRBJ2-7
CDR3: CASSLDRSTHEQYF
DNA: TGCGCCAGCAGCTTAGACAGGTCTACACACGAGCAGTACTTC

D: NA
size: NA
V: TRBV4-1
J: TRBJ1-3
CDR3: CASSQDKGSGNTIYF
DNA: TGCGCCAGCAGCCAAGACAAGGGGTCGGGAAACACCATATATTTT

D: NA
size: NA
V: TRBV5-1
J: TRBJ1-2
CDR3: CASRGDRRNYGYTF
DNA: TGCGCCAGCAGGGGAGACAGGAGAAACTATGGCTACACCTTC

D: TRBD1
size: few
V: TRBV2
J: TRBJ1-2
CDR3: CASILDRGKNVGYTF
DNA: TGTGCCAGCATCCTAGACAGGGGGAAAAATGTAGGCTACACCTTC

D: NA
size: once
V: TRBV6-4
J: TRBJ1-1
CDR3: CASSDSARTEAFF
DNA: TGTGCCAGCAGTGACTCGGCCCGCACTGAAGCTTTCTTT

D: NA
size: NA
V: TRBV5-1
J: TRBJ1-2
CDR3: CASSLLDRNYGYTF
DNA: TGCGCCAGCAGCTTATTGGACAGAAACTATGGCTACACCTTC

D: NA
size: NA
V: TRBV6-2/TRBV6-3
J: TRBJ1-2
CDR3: CASSYTGFAYGYTF
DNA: TGTGCCAGCAGTTACACAGGGTTTGCCTATGGCTACACCTTC

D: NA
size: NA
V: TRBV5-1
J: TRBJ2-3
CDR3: CASSLAAGIPDTQYF
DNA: TGCGCCAGCAGCTTGGCTGCGGGCATCCCAGATACGCAGTATTTT

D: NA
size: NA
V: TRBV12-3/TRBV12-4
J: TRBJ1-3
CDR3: CASSFFSGNTIYF
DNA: TGTGCCAGCAGTTTCTTCTCTGGAAACACCATATATTTT

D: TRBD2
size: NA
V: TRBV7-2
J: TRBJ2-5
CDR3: CASSLAFDSGGARETQYF
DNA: TGTGCCAGCAGCTTAGCTTTCGATAGCGGGGGGGCTAGAGAGACCCAGTACTTC

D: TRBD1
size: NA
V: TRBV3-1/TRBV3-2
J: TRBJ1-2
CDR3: CASSHWDRVNYGYTF
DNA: TGTGCCAGCAGCCACTGGGACAGGGTGAACTATGGCTACACCTTC

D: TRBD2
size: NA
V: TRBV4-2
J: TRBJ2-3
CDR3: CASETSGVGGDTQYF
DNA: TGTGCCAGCGAAACTAGCGGGGTGGGTGGAGATACGCAGTATTTT

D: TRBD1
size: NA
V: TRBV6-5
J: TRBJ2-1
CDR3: CASRLTGTGVAFF
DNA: TGTGCCAGCAGATTGACCGGGACAGGGGTAGCGTTCTTC

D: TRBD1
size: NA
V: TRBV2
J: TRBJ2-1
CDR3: CASNTGTGNNEQFF
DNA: TGTGCCAGCAACACCGGGACAGGGAACAATGAGCAGTTCTTC

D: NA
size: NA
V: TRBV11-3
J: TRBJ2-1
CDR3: CASSYSRGHEQFF
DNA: TGTGCCAGCAGCTACTCTAGGGGTCATGAGCAGTTCTTC

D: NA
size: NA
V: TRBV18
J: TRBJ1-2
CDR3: CASSPALEVDGYTF
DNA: TGTGCCAGCTCGCCGGCCCTCGAGGTCGATGGCTACACCTTC

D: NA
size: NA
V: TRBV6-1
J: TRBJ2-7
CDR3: CASSEVGRVSEQYF
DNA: TGTGCCAGCAGTGAAGTAGGCAGGGTGAGCGAGCAGTACTTC

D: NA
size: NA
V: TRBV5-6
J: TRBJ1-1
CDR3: CASSLYGRWDTEAFF
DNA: TGTGCCAGCAGCTTGTACGGGAGGTGGGACACTGAAGCTTTCTTT

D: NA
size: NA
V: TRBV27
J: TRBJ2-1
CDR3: CASSGRGEQFF
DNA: TGTGCCAGCAGTGGCCGGGGTGAGCAGTTCTTC

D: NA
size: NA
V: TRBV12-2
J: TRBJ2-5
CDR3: CASRPLAGTETQYF
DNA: TGTGCAAGTCGCCCACTAGCGGGGACGGAGACCCAGTACTTC

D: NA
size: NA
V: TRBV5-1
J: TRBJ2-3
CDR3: CASSFARGGTDTQYF
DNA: TGCGCCAGCAGCTTTGCCAGGGGCGGCACAGATACGCAGTATTTT

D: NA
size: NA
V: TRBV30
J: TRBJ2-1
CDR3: CAWSWGRNNEQFF
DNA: TGTGCCTGGAGTTGGGGGCGCAACAATGAGCAGTTCTTC

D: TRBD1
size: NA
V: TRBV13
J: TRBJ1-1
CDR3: CASSVPGQGLATEAFF
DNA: TGTGCCAGCAGCGTCCCGGGACAGGGTTTGGCCACTGAAGCTTTCTTT

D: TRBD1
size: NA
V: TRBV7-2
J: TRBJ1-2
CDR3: CASSERTGYSGYTF
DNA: TGTGCCAGCAGCGAAAGGACAGGGTATAGTGGCTACACCTTC

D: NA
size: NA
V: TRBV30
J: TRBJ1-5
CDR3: CAWAGQSNQPQHF
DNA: TGTGCCTGGGCCGGACAGAGCAATCAGCCCCAGCATTTT

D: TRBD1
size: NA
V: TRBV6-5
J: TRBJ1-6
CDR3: CASRVGQAPNSPLHF
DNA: TGTGCCAGCAGGGTGGGACAGGCGCCTAATTCACCCCTCCACTTT

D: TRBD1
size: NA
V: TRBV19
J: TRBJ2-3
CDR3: CASSRGQGGNTQYF
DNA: TGTGCCAGTAGTAGAGGACAGGGGGGAAATACGCAGTATTTT

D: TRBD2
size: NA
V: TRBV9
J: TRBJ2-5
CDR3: CASSATSGGPTETQYF
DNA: TGTGCCAGCAGCGCGACTAGCGGGGGGCCCACGGAGACCCAGTACTTC

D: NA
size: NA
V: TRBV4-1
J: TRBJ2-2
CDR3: CASSQVEGTGELFF
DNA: TGCGCCAGCAGCCAAGTGGAGGGGACCGGGGAGCTGTTTTTT

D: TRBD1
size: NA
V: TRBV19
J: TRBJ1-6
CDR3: CASSRLGQNSPLHF
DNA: TGTGCCAGTAGCCGTCTGGGACAGAATTCACCCCTCCACTTT

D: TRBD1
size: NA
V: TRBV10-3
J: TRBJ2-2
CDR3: CAISGGTRGPSHGELFF
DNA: TGTGCCATCAGTGGGGGGACAAGGGGGCCCTCTCACGGGGAGCTGTTTTTT

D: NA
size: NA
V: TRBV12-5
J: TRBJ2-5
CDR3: CASGSEETQYF
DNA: TGTGCTAGTGGTTCGGAAGAGACCCAGTACTTC